The 24 T cell receptor beta chains in this list originate from one sample, sequenced in a study of T cell changes during pregnancy in multiple sclerosis. Generated by immunoSEQ multiplex PCR, the TCRdb table keeps only in-frame clones and is missing some. Seen here are some 90,000 clones, 91% observed once, and the top ten hold around 1.7%. The sample in question was peripheral blood, obtained after pregnancy. These receptors were obtained from a female donor in good health, enrolled as a control in a pregnancy study.

The chain is built from TRBV7-2 and TRBJ1-5, with unresolved D. Trimming cost V 1 base and J 7 bases, with 14 bases left between them. This CDR3 region has 15 residues. CDR1 and CDR2 (germline): SGHTA, FQGNSA. In DNA form, the CDR3 reads TGTGCCAGCAGCTTAGGGGGAGGAGGAGGACAGCCCCAGCATTTT. Translation: CASSLGGGGGQPQHF.

V is TRBV28 and J is TRBJ1-1; weak D call: TRBD1 (5 bases). The CDR3 contains 12 residues. V shed 5 bases and J shed 5 bases, with 9 bases lying between them. Germline-derived CDR1 and CDR2 are MDHEN and SYDVKM. CDR3 bases: TGTGCCAGCAGTCCCCGGGGGACTGAAGCTTTCTTT. Translating gives CASSPRGTEAFF. The complete variable domain, with remaining parts taken from reference TRBV28 and TRBJ1-1, reads DVKVTQSSRYLVKRTGEKVFLECVQDMDHENMFWYRQDPGLGLRLIYFSYDVKMKEKGDIPEGYSVSREKKERFSLILESASTNQTSMYLCASSPRGTEAFFGQGTRLTVV.

V and J are TRBV7-2 and TRBJ2-3; D may be TRBD2 (7 bases). The germline V gene has CDR1 SGHTA and CDR2 FQGNSA. This CDR3 has 14 residues. V was cut by 3 bases and J by 5 bases, with 12 bases left in between. The chain's CDR3 is CASSFGGGGDTQYF. CDR3 sequence (DNA): TGTGCCAGCAGCTTTGGGGGCGGGGGAGATACGCAGTATTTT.

The CDR3 DNA reads as TGTGCCAGCAGTTACGGGCAGGGAAGCGAGCAGTACTTC. This sequence encodes CASSYGQGSEQYF. This chain uses TRBV6-5 with TRBJ2-7, with TRBD1 as a possible D gene (5 bases). This CDR3 has 13 residues. V was trimmed by 2 bases and J by 6 bases, leaving 11 bases between them. Germline V gene sequence: CDR1 MNHEY, CDR2 SVGAGI.

The chain is built from TRBV25-1 and TRBJ2-3; possible D gene TRBD2, 7 bases. Germline CDR1 and CDR2: MGHDK and SYGVNS. V was trimmed by 6 bases and J by 2 bases, leaving 15 bases between them. The CDR3 totals 15 residues. Here the CDR3 DNA reads TGTGCCAGCAGATCGAGGGGGGGACCCACAGATACGCAGTATTTT. This codes for CASRSRGGPTDTQYF.

This clone was detected only once. The chain combines TRBV6-5 with TRBJ1-1; possibly TRBD1 for D (6 bases). Germline values: CDR1 MNHEY, CDR2 SVGAGI. V dropped 4 bases and J dropped 0 bases, with 9 bases sitting between them. The CDR3 has 14 amino acids. The CDR3 protein is CASSLDSLNTEAFF. In DNA form, the CDR3 reads TGTGCCAGCAGTTTGGACAGCTTGAACACTGAAGCTTTCTTT.

CDR3 sequence (DNA): TGTGCCAGCAGTCAAGGACAGGGGGCGTCTGGCTACACCTTC. Protein: CASSQGQGASGYTF. The chain is built from TRBV7-2 and TRBJ1-2; 11 bases are a match to TRBD1. The germline gives CDR1 SGHTA, CDR2 FQGNSA. The CDR3 has 14 residues. Trimming removed 6 bases from V and 7 bases from J; junction bases left unmatched: 7.

The J gene is TRBJ2-2, the V gene TRBV5-1, with 7 positions matching TRBD1. The germline gives CDR1 SGHRS, CDR2 YFSETQ. Trimming at V came to 4 bases and at J to 5 bases, leaving 8 bases not matched to a gene. CDR3 length: 15 residues. The CDR3 here is CASSATGIGTGELFF. CDR3 DNA: TGCGCCAGCAGCGCGACAGGGATAGGAACCGGGGAGCTGTTTTTT.

The chain's CDR3 is CSVPRGSGELFF. CDR3 DNA sequence: TGCAGCGTCCCAAGGGGGTCAGGGGAGCTGTTTTTT. V and J are TRBV29-1 and TRBJ2-2; TRBD1 is a possible D gene (6 bases). The CDR3 covers 12 residues. Germline V gives CDR1 SQVTM, CDR2 ANQGSEA. Trimming shortened V by 6 bases and J by 8 bases, and 13 bases separated the two germline ends.

The chain combines TRBV7-9 with TRBJ2-7; the match to TRBD1 covers 7 bases. V shed 3 bases, J shed 1 base, and the junction held 3 bases outside the gene matches. CDR1 is SEHNR, CDR2 FQNEAQ, per germline (reference sequence). This CDR3 spans 14 amino acids. CDR3 nucleotides: TGTGCCAGCAGCTTTTGGGACAGTTCCTACGAGCAGTACTTC. Its translation is CASSFWDSSYEQYF.

The chain's CDR3 is CAWSEGANYGYTF. The CDR3 region has the DNA TGTGCCTGGAGTGAGGGGGCTAACTATGGCTACACCTTC. This sequence joins TRBV30 and TRBJ1-2; D perhaps matches TRBD1 (6 bases). Germline assignment: CDR1 GTSNPN and CDR2 SVGIG (reference sequence). The V end was cut by 1 base, the J end by 0 bases, with 6 bases between. The CDR3 consists of 13 residues.

The rearrangement joins TRBV28 to TRBJ2-1; the match to TRBD1 covers 7 bases. The CDR3 consists of 14 residues. V shed 4 bases, J shed 8 bases, and the junction held 8 bases outside the gene matches. The V gene's germline CDR1 is MDHEN and CDR2 SYDVKM. The CDR3 DNA sequence: TGTGCCAGCAGTTCGGGACAGCCGCGCGATGAGCAGTTCTTC. Its protein is CASSSGQPRDEQFF.

This clone was observed a single time. This chain joins TRBV7-2 and TRBJ2-5; D may be TRBD1 (5 bases). Deletions cut 5 bases from V and 2 bases from J, with 12 bases between. The CDR3 is 14 residues long. Germline values: CDR1 SGHTA, CDR2 FQGNSA. Here the CDR3 reads CASSRIAGQETQYF. CDR3 in DNA: TGTGCCAGCAGCCGGATCGCAGGGCAAGAGACCCAGTACTTC.

This clone turned up a few times. V usage is TRBV7-2 and J usage is TRBJ2-6; D possibly corresponds to TRBD1 (6 bases). The CDR3 contains 18 residues. Between the trimmed V and J ends, which lost 0 bases and 0 bases, there was a span of 12 bases. The V gene's germline CDR1 is SGHTA and CDR2 FQGNSA. The CDR3 is CASSLAAGELSGANVLTF. DNA for the CDR3: TGTGCCAGCAGCTTAGCGGCAGGGGAGCTCTCTGGGGCCAACGTCCTGACTTTC. The complete variable domain, with remaining parts taken from reference TRBV7-2 and TRBJ2-6, reads GAGVSQSPSNKVTEKGKDVELRCDPISGHTALYWYRQSLGQGLEFLIYFQGNSAPDKSGLPSDRFSAERTGGSVSTLTIQRTQQEDSAVYLCASSLAAGELSGANVLTFGAGSRLTVL.

V gene TRBV19 combines with J gene TRBJ2-2; maybe TRBD2 (5 bases). From germline, CDR1 is LNHDA and CDR2 SQIVND (reference sequence). The CDR3 spans 15 residues. The V and J ends lost 4 bases and 4 bases respectively, with 13 bases between them. The CDR3 nucleotides read TGTGCCAGTAGTAGAGCGGTGAGGAGCACCGGGGAGCTGTTTTTT. It is translated as CASSRAVRSTGELFF.

The rearrangement joins TRBV7-2 to TRBJ2-7; TRBD1 might be the D (5 bases). Germline V gene sequence: CDR1 SGHTA, CDR2 FQGNSA. This CDR3 comprises 13 residues. V lost 2 bases to trimming and J lost 4 bases, with 9 bases between them. CDR3 DNA: TGTGCCAGCAGCTTACCAGGGCGGTACGAGCAGTACTTC. Residues: CASSLPGRYEQYF.

This clone has just one count. J is TRBJ1-1 and V is TRBV18; D is undetermined. The CDR3 extends over 13 amino acids. From germline, CDR1 is KGHSH and CDR2 LQKENI. With 3 bases removed from V and 5 bases from J, the gap between germline ends came to 10 bases. DNA for the CDR3: TGTGCCAGCTCACCCCCGTCCGGTACTGAAGCTTTCTTT. Translation gives CASSPPSGTEAFF. Full variable domain (remainder filled in from reference TRBV18 and TRBJ1-1): NAGVMQNPRHLVRRRGQEARLRCSPMKGHSHVYWYRQLPEEGLKFMVYLQKENIIDESGMPKERFSAEFPKEGPSILRIQQVVRGDSAAYFCASSPPSGTEAFFGQGTRLTVV.

The chain couples TRBV5-1 to TRBJ1-1; D gene unclear. This CDR3 spans 18 amino acids. V lost 6 bases and J lost 4, with 28 bases in between. The germline V gene has CDR1 SGHRS and CDR2 YFSETQ. The CDR3 DNA reads as TGCGCCAGCAAGGTCCACTCCAGTCCTACCCTGAGCGGCACTGAAGCTTTCTTT. Amino acids: CASKVHSSPTLSGTEAFF. Full variable domain (outside the CDR3, taken from reference TRBV5-1 and TRBJ1-1): KAGVTQTPRYLIKTRGQQVTLSCSPISGHRSVSWYQQTPGQGLQFLFEYFSETQRNKGNFPGRFSGRQFSNSRSEMNVSTLELGDSALYLCASKVHSSPTLSGTEAFFGQGTRLTVV.

The chain couples TRBV7-9 to TRBJ1-4; 10 nucleotides match TRBD1. Germline V gives CDR1 SEHNR, CDR2 FQNEAQ (reference sequence). V dropped 0 bases and J dropped 4; count of bases not matched to a gene: 5. This CDR3 comprises 17 residues. CDR3 protein: CASSLAGQGIFNEKLFF. CDR3 sequence (DNA): TGTGCCAGCAGCTTAGCGGGACAGGGGATATTTAATGAAAAACTGTTTTTT.

The rearrangement links TRBV29-1 to TRBJ1-2, with D unclear. V lost 1 base, J lost 0 bases, and 6 bases lay in between. This CDR3 has 13 residues. From germline, CDR1 is SQVTM and CDR2 ANQGSEA. CDR3 bases: TGCAGCGTTGAAGTTTCGGCTAACTATGGCTACACCTTC. Its protein is CSVEVSANYGYTF.

The chain uses TRBV4-3 and TRBJ2-1; 7 positions match TRBD1. V gave up 4 bases and J gave up 10 bases; unmatched junction bases: 4. The germline V gene encodes CDR1 LGHNA and CDR2 YSLEER. The CDR3 contains 12 residues. Written as DNA, the CDR3 is TGCGCCAGCAGCCCATACAGGGGAGAGCAGTTCTTC. It translates to CASSPYRGEQFF.

This chain uses TRBV28 with TRBJ2-5, with D maybe TRBD1 (7 bases). Trimming stripped 10 bases from V and 5 bases from J, with 17 bases between. The CDR3 loop spans 13 amino acids. The germline CDR1 and CDR2 sequences are MDHEN and SYDVKM. In nucleotides, the CDR3 is TGTGCCACCCAGGGGGGCGGGTTGGAGACCCAGTACTTC. Residues: CATQGGGLETQYF.

The chain links TRBV28 to TRBJ1-6, with 7 bases identical to TRBD1. J was trimmed by 11 bases and V by 5 bases; bases with no gene match: 6. The CDR3 is 13 amino acids. Germline CDR1 MDHEN, CDR2 SYDVKM. The CDR3 DNA sequence: TGTGCCAGCAGTCTGGAACAGGGGCCACCCCTCCACTTT. Its translation is CASSLEQGPPLHF.

The table lists this clone with many counts. The gene calls are TRBV2 and TRBJ2-7, with a weak D call TRBD1 (6 bases). The CDR3 is made up of 13 amino acids. Trimming left V 5 bases short and J 2 bases short, with 10 bases between. Germline loops: CDR1 SNHLY, CDR2 FYNNEI. The CDR3 sequence is CASSQGYAYEQYF. CDR3 DNA sequence: TGTGCCAGCAGTCAGGGGTATGCCTACGAGCAGTACTTC.